This TCR beta chain was identified during a study of PD-L1 blockade in urothelial cancer. Study background: Patients' atezolizumab regimen, 1,200 mg intravenously every 3 weeks, began in the mid-2010s. Bladder-origin urothelial cancer in males described twenty-five of the 29 patients. Patients' histories included 0 to 3 prior chemotherapy regimens.

The method was immunoSEQ multiplex PCR; TCRdb's version includes in-frame clones alone and lacks a portion of them. This table holds just over 50,000 clones, about 72% found once. Patients suffered from locally advanced or metastatic urothelial carcinoma. V was clipped by 2 bases and J by 1 base; unmatched bases: 0. CDR1 is SEHNR and CDR2 is FQNEAQ in the germline V gene (reference sequence). The CDR3 sequence is 15 residues long. Sample: PBMCs, taken around atezolizumab (anti-PD-L1) treatment. This TCR was sampled from a man between 70 and 80 years old with urothelial cancer. The V gene is TRBV7-9, the J gene TRBJ2-3, with 10 bases aligning to TRBD2. CDR3 protein: CASSLLAGGTDTQYF. Written as DNA, the CDR3 is TGTGCCAGCAGCTTACTAGCGGGGGGCACAGATACGCAGTATTTT.